The 9 T cell receptor beta chains below all came from one sample that was sequenced in a study of T cell responses to AZD1222 COVID-19 vaccine. Generated by immunoSEQ multiplex PCR, the TCRdb table keeps only in-frame clones and is missing some. The top ten clones hold 4% to 5% of a sample with about 120,000 clones, around 82% of them seen once. This specimen consisted of peripheral blood, obtained on day 0 of AZD1222 vaccination. The receptors shown here come from an adult in good health.

This clone was seen more than once but under ten times. CDR3 loop: CASRLGASSYEQYF. CDR3 sequence (DNA): TGTGCCAGCAGACTCGGGGCTAGCTCCTACGAGCAGTACTTC. This rearrangement joins TRBV3-1 (or the pseudogene TRBV3-2) to TRBJ2-7, with D perhaps matching TRBD1 or TRBD2 (5 bases each). CDR1 is LGHDT and CDR2 is YNNKEL in the germline V gene (reference sequence). Trimming took 6 bases from V and 0 from J, leaving 12 bases between them. This CDR3 comprises 14 residues.

The J gene is TRBJ2-1, the V gene TRBV19, with 8 nucleotides matching TRBD2. Looked up from germline, CDR1 is LNHDA and CDR2 is SQIVND (reference sequence). V shed 4 bases, J shed 4 bases, and the junction held 6 bases outside the gene matches. CDR3 length: 15 amino acids. CDR3 loop: CASSTSGSLYNEQFF. The CDR3 DNA is TGTGCCAGTAGTACGAGCGGGAGTTTGTACAATGAGCAGTTCTTC. The full variable domain, completed using reference TRBV19 and TRBJ2-1, is DGGITQSPKYLFRKEGQNVTLSCEQNLNHDAMYWYRQDPGQGLRLIYYSQIVNDFQKGDIAEGYSVSREKKESFPLTVTSAQKNPTAFYLCASSTSGSLYNEQFFGPGTRLTVL.

The chain employs TRBV19 and TRBJ2-7, with D maybe TRBD2 (6 bases). The CDR3 spans 13 residues. Trimming pared 6 bases from V and 6 bases from J, leaving 15 bases between. Germline lookup yields CDR1 LNHDA and CDR2 SQIVND (reference sequence). The CDR3 loop is CASRGLDTTEQYF. The CDR3 DNA is TGTGCCAGTAGGGGACTGGACACAACCGAGCAGTACTTC.

About this clone itself: Its ends do not fully match the called genes, so a read error is possible. The CDR3 region is CASSVGFGETGYAQYF. The CDR3 DNA reads TGTGCCAGCAGCGTAGGATTTGGCGAGACAGGGTACGCGCAGTACTTC. The rearrangement joins TRBV9 to TRBJ2-7; 7 bases match TRBD1. The length of the CDR3 is 16 residues. Germline V gene sequence: CDR1 SGDLS, CDR2 YYNGEE.

This chain links TRBV7-9 with TRBJ2-2, with D unresolved. The germline V gene encodes CDR1 SEHNR and CDR2 FQNEAQ (reference sequence). Trimming cost V 2 bases and J 2 bases, with 6 bases left between them. The CDR3 runs to 14 residues. The CDR3 nucleotides read TGTGCCAGCAGCTTAACAGATAACACCGGGGAGCTGTTTTTT. Amino acid sequence: CASSLTDNTGELFF. Full variable domain (remainder filled in from reference TRBV7-9 and TRBJ2-2): DTGVSQNPRHKITKRGQNVTFRCDPISEHNRLYWYRQTLGQGPEFLTYFQNEAQLEKSRLLSDRFSAERPKGSFSTLEIQRTEQGDSAMYLCASSLTDNTGELFFGEGSRLTVL.

The chain uses TRBV28 and TRBJ1-6, with a possible D match to TRBD1 (6 bases). Trimming cost V 6 bases and J 2 bases, with 11 bases left between them. The CDR3 loop spans 15 amino acids. From germline, CDR1 is MDHEN and CDR2 SYDVKM. In DNA, the CDR3 is TGTGCCAGCAGGCACAGGGACACCTATAATTCACCCCTCCACTTT. It specifies CASRHRDTYNSPLHF.

CDR3 in DNA: TGTGCCTGCAGCAAGGAGGGGAATCAGCCCCAGCATTTT. Protein: CACSKEGNQPQHF. The chain is built from TRBV30 and TRBJ1-5, with D possibly matching TRBD1 (5 bases). The CDR3 consists of 13 residues. CDR1 is GTSNPN, CDR2 SVGIG, per germline (reference sequence). Trimming took 6 bases from V and 4 from J, leaving 13 bases between them.

The V gene is TRBV18, the J gene TRBJ2-1; D possibly corresponds to TRBD2 (6 bases). Germline assignment: CDR1 KGHSH and CDR2 LQKENI. The CDR3 consists of 14 residues. Deletions cut 3 bases from V and 7 bases from J, with 13 bases between. The CDR3 sequence is CASSPAGNSNEQFF. In DNA form, the CDR3 reads TGTGCCAGCTCACCGGCGGGGAATAGTAATGAGCAGTTCTTC.

CDR3 DNA: TGTGCCAGCAGTGGCGACGTGGGGATTATTAGCGAGCAGTACTTC. The encoded protein is CASSGDVGIISEQYF. The chain uses TRBV2 and TRBJ2-7; no definite D call. The CDR3 is 15 amino acids. Trimming left V 4 bases short and J 6 bases short, with 19 bases between. In germline, CDR1 is SNHLY, CDR2 FYNNEI.